The next 2 T cell receptor beta chains were all read from a single sample in a study of HIV-infected patients and healthy controls. Antiretroviral therapy had run roughly three months, about 14 weeks, before follow-up blood collection. All unsorted peripheral T cells were captured because whole blood was used without fractionation. Approximately 500 ng RNA was reverse transcribed with alpha and beta constant-region primers. Each of the alpha and beta chains got its own library through chain-specific third strand synthesis with indices. TCRdb ran MiXCR on the 5' RACE reads and lists one entry per CDR3 protein. The sample lists roughly 7,400 distinct CDR3 sequences; approximately 6.8% were seen once. This material consisted of blood, taken during antiretroviral therapy. All receptors derive from an adult with HIV infection.

This clonotype was seen ten or more times. The library was built for alpha chains, so this beta chain is an off-target read and its size means little. The chain recombines TRBV16 with TRBJ2-7; 9 bases line up with TRBD1. Germline lookup yields CDR1 KGHSY and CDR2 FQNENV. With 4 bases clipped from V and 0 bases from J, the junction kept 4 bases outside the gene matches. This CDR3 spans 15 amino acids. CDR3 sequence: CASSRRTGVSYEQYF. CDR3 DNA: TGTGCCAGCAGCCGCCGGACAGGGGTCTCCTACGAGCAGTACTTC.

This clonotype showed up many times. Since it is a stray read in a library aimed at alpha chains, this beta chain has a size that is not meaningful. The gene calls are TRBV29-1 and TRBJ2-5, with D maybe TRBD2 (6 bases). The CDR3 is 13 residues long. V was clipped by 2 bases and J by 2 bases, with 9 bases between them. CDR1 SQVTM and CDR2 ANQGSEA come from the germline V gene. The CDR3 DNA reads TGCAGCGTTGAACCGGGACTGCAAGAGACCCAGTACTTC. It codes for CSVEPGLQETQYF.